The next 27 T cell receptor beta chains were all read from a single sample in a study of CD8 T cells in ankylosing spondylitis. Study-wide results and limits: For ankylosing spondylitis blood, a TCR beta motif of seven to nine highly homologous variants appeared characteristic.

These receptors have no known antigen. Using its own MiXCR run on the 5' RACE reads, TCRdb lists one record per CDR3 protein. The sample comprises roughly 370,000 distinct CDR3 sequences, 20% to 25% of which are singletons, and about 15% rests with the top ten. Sequencing used blood, either unsorted or a sorted T cell fraction (not recorded which). Receptor source: a male donor with ankylosing spondylitis.

This clonotype came up a few times. This rearrangement joins TRBV29-1 to TRBJ2-5, with D possibly matching TRBD1 (6 bases). V lost 4 bases and J lost 1, with 10 bases in between. The CDR3 has 13 residues. The germline CDR1 and CDR2 sequences are SQVTM and ANQGSEA. Here the CDR3 DNA reads TGCAGCGTTGGACGGGACACCCAAGAGACCCAGTACTTC. Translated: CSVGRDTQETQYF.

The rearrangement uses TRBV20-1 and TRBJ1-1; maybe TRBD1 (5 bases). The CDR3 loop spans 15 amino acids. Germline assignment: CDR1 DFQATT and CDR2 SNEGSKA (reference sequence). V was cut by 6 bases and J by 11 bases, with 28 bases left in between. The CDR3, as DNA: TGCAGTGCGCCGGAGTTCCATACGGGACGGCCGGGGGCTTTCTTT. Residues: CSAPEFHTGRPGAFF.

This clonotype has only a few counts. The rearrangement uses TRBV9 and TRBJ2-1; possible D gene TRBD2, 6 bases. V lost 4 bases to trimming and J lost 7 bases, with 18 bases between them. The length of the CDR3 is 15 residues. Germline-derived CDR1 and CDR2 are SGDLS and YYNGEE. CDR3 nucleotide sequence: TGTGCCAGCAGCCCTCTATCGGGAGTGGGTAATGAGCAGTTCTTC. Translated, it gives CASSPLSGVGNEQFF.

This chain uses TRBV7-2 with TRBJ1-6, with D possibly matching TRBD1 (5 bases). CDR1 is SGHTA and CDR2 is FQGNSA in the germline V gene. V gave up 2 bases and J gave up 3 bases, with 8 bases separating them. The CDR3 totals 15 residues. The CDR3 sequence is CASSLMGGYNSPLHF. CDR3 bases: TGTGCCAGCAGCTTAATGGGGGGCTATAATTCACCCCTCCACTTT.

The V call is TRBV5-1, the J call TRBJ2-7; 12 bases align to TRBD1. Unmatched junction bases numbered 1, after V lost 0 bases and J lost 0 bases. The CDR3 consists of 16 residues. Per germline, CDR1 SGHRS and CDR2 YFSETQ. The CDR3 sequence: CASSLGGQGASYEQYF. The CDR3 nucleotides are TGCGCCAGCAGCTTGGGGGGACAGGGGGCCTCCTACGAGCAGTACTTC.

The rearrangement joins TRBV6-1 to TRBJ2-7; 9 positions agree with TRBD2. The trim removed 6 bases at V and 2 bases at J, leaving 17 bases unmatched. CDR1 and CDR2 (germline): MNHNS, SASEGT. This CDR3 contains 18 residues. The CDR3 here is CASSRYLSGRGGTYEQYF. The CDR3 bases are TGTGCCAGCAGCCGTTACCTTAGCGGGAGAGGGGGGACCTACGAGCAGTACTTC.

This clonotype has just a few counts. The rearrangement uses TRBV4-2 and TRBJ2-7; D possibly matches TRBD1 or TRBD2 (5 bases each). There are 16 residues in the CDR3. Trimming pared 1 base from V and 2 bases from J, leaving 15 bases between. The germline CDR1 and CDR2 sequences are LGHNA and YNFKEQ. The CDR3 region is CASSQVRGRDAYEQYF. The CDR3, as DNA: TGTGCCAGCAGCCAAGTTCGGGGCAGGGATGCCTACGAGCAGTACTTC.

This chain links TRBV28 with TRBJ2-7; D might be TRBD2 (5 bases). The germline gives CDR1 MDHEN, CDR2 SYDVKM. This CDR3 contains 13 residues. The V end was cut by 7 bases, the J end by 3 bases, with 13 bases between. The CDR3 coding sequence is TGTGCCAGCACCGAGGGATCGTACTACGAGCAGTACTTC. The encoded protein is CASTEGSYYEQYF.

The rearrangement uses TRBV2 and TRBJ2-7; 10 positions match TRBD2. Unmatched junction bases numbered 4, after V lost 2 bases and J lost 6 bases. The CDR3 length is 14 residues. Per germline, CDR1 SNHLY and CDR2 FYNNEI. The CDR3 spells CASSEQREGVEQYF. The CDR3 DNA reads TGTGCCAGCAGTGAACAGCGGGAGGGGGTCGAGCAGTACTTC.

J is TRBJ1-6 and V is TRBV5-1; 7 bases align to TRBD1. Germline V gene sequence: CDR1 SGHRS, CDR2 YFSETQ. The ends lost 4 bases at V and 7 bases at J; junction bases unmatched: 8. CDR3 size: 15 residues. CDR3 sequence: CASSVDRVGNSPLHF. In DNA, the CDR3 is TGCGCCAGCAGCGTCGACAGGGTGGGAAATTCACCCCTCCACTTT.

In this sample, this clonotype turned up a few times. This chain uses TRBV28 with TRBJ2-7, with 9 nucleotides matching TRBD2. CDR3 length: 15 residues. V gave up 6 bases and J gave up 3 bases; unmatched junction bases: 9. Germline V gene lookup returns CDR1 MDHEN and CDR2 SYDVKM. CDR3 sequence: CASSSSGNKDYEQYF. The CDR3, as DNA: TGTGCCAGCAGCTCTAGCGGGAACAAAGACTACGAGCAGTACTTC. The whole variable domain, filled in from reference TRBV28 and TRBJ2-7, reads DVKVTQSSRYLVKRTGEKVFLECVQDMDHENMFWYRQDPGLGLRLIYFSYDVKMKEKGDIPEGYSVSREKKERFSLILESASTNQTSMYLCASSSSGNKDYEQYFGPGTRLTVT.

This sequence joins TRBV7-9 and TRBJ2-2; 9 nucleotides line up with TRBD2. Germline trimming cut 6 bases from V and 3 bases from J; bases unmatched to any gene: 8. CDR3 size: 16 residues. Germline CDR1 reads SEHNR; CDR2 reads FQNEAQ (reference sequence). CDR3 DNA: TGTGCCAGCAGACCGAAGGGACTAGCAGACACCGGGGAGCTGTTTTTT. Amino acids: CASRPKGLADTGELFF.

J is TRBJ2-2 and V is TRBV6-2 or TRBV6-3; D ambiguous. This CDR3 has 13 residues. Germline values: CDR1 MNHEY, CDR2 SVGEGT. V lost 3 bases and J lost 1, with 3 bases in between. CDR3 amino acids: CASSYENTGELFF. The CDR3 coding sequence is TGTGCCAGCAGTTATGAGAACACCGGGGAGCTGTTTTTT.

This clonotype was found a few times. This chain connects TRBV10-3 to TRBJ2-7; perhaps D is TRBD1 or TRBD2 (5 bases each). The V gene lost 11 bases and the J gene lost 0 bases, with 17 bases spanning the gap. The CDR3 runs 14 residues. CDR1 is ENHRY and CDR2 is SYGVKD in the germline V gene. The CDR3 spells CASTAGTSSYEQYF. The CDR3 coding sequence is TGTGCCTCCACAGCCGGGACCAGCTCCTACGAGCAGTACTTC.

This chain uses TRBV28 with TRBJ1-1, with 7 nucleotides matching TRBD1. The CDR3 totals 12 residues. Germline loops: CDR1 MDHEN, CDR2 SYDVKM. V lost 2 bases to trimming and J lost 11 bases; unmatched junction nucleotides: 5. The CDR3 loop is CASSLGPGGAFF. For the CDR3, the DNA is TGTGCCAGCAGTTTAGGCCCAGGGGGGGCTTTCTTT.

The table lists this clonotype with a few counts. This chain's CDR3 is CASTRQGGRQYF. In DNA, the CDR3 is TGTGCCAGCACCAGACAGGGAGGCCGCCAGTACTTC. The J gene is TRBJ2-5, the V gene TRBV12-3 or TRBV12-4; TRBD1 is a possible D gene (7 bases). The CDR3 has 12 residues. V lost 7 bases to trimming and J lost 10 bases, with 16 bases between them.

This clonotype was observed a handful of times. The rearrangement joins TRBV5-1 to TRBJ2-5; the match to TRBD1 covers 8 bases. The CDR3 is made up of 14 amino acids. V was pared by 5 bases and J by 5 bases, with 8 bases of the junction left unmatched. CDR1 and CDR2 (germline): SGHRS, YFSETQ. Here the CDR3 reads CASRGQDGWETQYF. The CDR3 coding sequence is TGCGCCAGCAGGGGACAGGATGGGTGGGAGACCCAGTACTTC. Together with reference TRBV5-1 and TRBJ2-5, the CDR3 gives the full variable domain: KAGVTQTPRYLIKTRGQQVTLSCSPISGHRSVSWYQQTPGQGLQFLFEYFSETQRNKGNFPGRFSGRQFSNSRSEMNVSTLELGDSALYLCASRGQDGWETQYFGPGTRLLVL.

Regarding this clonotype: Given a much more abundant clone one base away, this may be a read error. The V and J genes are TRBV12-3 or TRBV12-4 and TRBJ1-5; maybe TRBD1 (6 bases). This CDR3 has 13 amino acids. The CDR3 loop is CPSSSRQVQPQHF. Here the CDR3 DNA reads TGTCCCAGCAGTTCCAGACAGGTTCAGCCCCAGCATTTT.

The chain uses TRBV19 and TRBJ2-7, with D hard to call. V was pared by 4 bases and J by 1 base, with 14 bases between. Per germline, CDR1 LNHDA and CDR2 SQIVND (reference sequence). The CDR3 loop spans 15 amino acids. The CDR3 nucleotides are TGTGCCAGTAGTACCACTTTACCCGCATCCTACGAGCAGTACTTC. Protein: CASSTTLPASYEQYF.

This clonotype was seen only a few times. This rearrangement joins TRBV20-1 to TRBJ1-5, with 8 bases matching TRBD1. J was trimmed by 3 bases and V by 6 bases; bases with no gene match: 7. Germline CDR1 and CDR2: DFQATT and SNEGSKA (reference sequence). The CDR3 loop spans 14 amino acids. CDR3: CSAEGQGYNQPQHF. Written as DNA, the CDR3 is TGCAGTGCGGAAGGACAGGGTTACAATCAGCCCCAGCATTTT.

This clonotype was found a few times. CDR3 region: CASSDRGLMNTEAFF. For the CDR3, the DNA is TGTGCCAGCAGTGACAGGGGGCTCATGAACACTGAAGCTTTCTTT. The chain carries TRBV6-1 and TRBJ1-1; 8 nucleotides agree with TRBD1. The V and J ends lost 3 bases and 0 bases, in that order; junction bases with no gene match: 3. Per germline, CDR1 MNHNS and CDR2 SASEGT. This CDR3 spans 15 amino acids.

The rearrangement uses TRBV7-3 and TRBJ2-2; tentative D call: TRBD2 (5 bases). This CDR3 region has 15 residues. Germline lookup yields CDR1 SGHTA and CDR2 FQGTGA. V lost 5 bases, J lost 4 bases, and 14 bases lay in between. CDR3 region: CASSRTVGVTGELFF. CDR3 sequence (DNA): TGTGCCAGCAGCAGAACCGTCGGGGTCACCGGGGAGCTGTTTTTT.

This chain links TRBV19 with TRBJ2-6, with 7 bases lining up with TRBD1. Germline-derived CDR1 and CDR2 are LNHDA and SQIVND (reference sequence). The junction had 3 bases not matched to a gene; V was cut back by 4 bases and J by 0 bases. This CDR3 is 16 amino acids long. CDR3 coding DNA: TGTGCCAGTAGTAAAACAGGGGTCTCTGGGGCCAACGTCCTGACTTTC. Residues: CASSKTGVSGANVLTF. The variable domain in full, completed from reference TRBV19 and TRBJ2-6, reads DGGITQSPKYLFRKEGQNVTLSCEQNLNHDAMYWYRQDPGQGLRLIYYSQIVNDFQKGDIAEGYSVSREKKESFPLTVTSAQKNPTAFYLCASSKTGVSGANVLTFGAGSRLTVL.

This clonotype was seen only a few times. The rearrangement links TRBV12-3 or TRBV12-4 to TRBJ2-5; tentatively, D is TRBD1 (6 bases). The V end was cut by 8 bases, the J end by 0 bases, with 16 bases between. The CDR3 runs 15 residues. The DNA for the CDR3 is TGTGCCAGCCGTTCGGTCTCAGGGGACCAAGAGACCCAGTACTTC. Its protein is CASRSVSGDQETQYF.

The gene calls are TRBV20-1 and TRBJ1-4; TRBD1 matches 8 bases. This CDR3 comprises 14 residues. Germline CDR1 reads DFQATT; CDR2 reads SNEGSKA (reference sequence). Losses at the gene ends were 0 bases for V and 6 bases for J; bases not matched to a gene: 3. CDR3 sequence: CSAREVRGHEKLFF. DNA of the CDR3: TGCAGTGCTAGAGAAGTCAGGGGGCATGAAAAACTGTTTTTT.

This clonotype appeared a single time. V gene TRBV12-3 or TRBV12-4 combines with J gene TRBJ2-3; D is uncertain. The CDR3 runs 13 residues. The V end was cut by 1 base, the J end by 10 bases, with 12 bases between. The CDR3 region is CASSLGYPSAQYF. DNA for the CDR3: TGTGCCAGCAGTTTAGGCTACCCGTCAGCGCAGTATTTT.

This rearrangement joins TRBV20-1 to TRBJ2-1; D is possibly TRBD2 (6 bases). The germline V gene has CDR1 DFQATT and CDR2 SNEGSKA (reference sequence). The CDR3 has 15 residues. Trimming left V 1 base short and J 2 bases short, with 12 bases between. The CDR3 reads CSARVPTSPYNEQFF. The CDR3 coding sequence is TGCAGTGCTAGAGTTCCGACTAGTCCCTACAATGAGCAGTTCTTC.